The rows below give T cell receptor beta chains drawn from one sample of a study of T cell repertoires in cytomegalovirus infection. From the reads, TCRdb called clonotypes with MiXCR, one entry per CDR3 protein. The sample has about 310,000 distinct CDR3 sequences; around 25% are singletons. No antigen is known for these receptors. The sample in question was cultured PBMCs, obtained from culture after CMV antigen stimulation. The receptors were sampled from a human donor in good health (CMV status not recorded). Some clones in this sample may be carry-over from other donors' samples. Each CDR3 is given with its conserved first and last residue. The D gene is left open where the match is weak. Size is stated for part of the rows, as once, few or many counts, or as a class when the clone is expanded.

d_call,v_call,clone_size,j_call,cdr3_nt,cdr3_aa
NA,TRBV6-6,NA,TRBJ1-5,TGTGCCAGCAACCTTCAGCCCCAGCATTTT,CASNLQPQHF
TRBD1,TRBV20-1,NA,TRBJ2-5,TGCAGTGCTAAGCGGACAGGGGAGGCGAAGACCCAGTACTTC,CSAKRTGEAKTQYF
NA,TRBV18,NA,TRBJ2-5,TGTGCCAGCTCACCCTCGCGGGCGATGGAAGAGACCCAGTACTTC,CASSPSRAMEETQYF
TRBD1,TRBV28,NA,TRBJ1-2,TGTGCCAGCAGTTCGAGGACCGGGACAGGGCGTTGGTACACCTTC,CASSSRTGTGRWYTF
TRBD2,TRBV6-5,NA,TRBJ2-5,TGTGCCAGCAGTTACGGGAGGGGCACGGGGAAGACCCAGTACTTC,CASSYGRGTGKTQYF
NA,TRBV7-9,many,TRBJ1-2,TGTGCCAGCAGCTTAGCGGTTTGGGGGCGATCGTCCCAGCATGGCTACACCTTC,CASSLAVWGRSSQHGYTF
NA,TRBV19,NA,TRBJ1-2,TGTGCCAGTACCCCAGCTCAGGGGAACTATGGCTACACCTTC,CASTPAQGNYGYTF
NA,TRBV11-2,NA,TRBJ1-1,TGTGCCAGCAGCAAGGAGGGCACTGAAGCTTTCTTT,CASSKEGTEAFF
NA,TRBV28,few,TRBJ2-1,TGTGCCAGCAGCCCCTTATGGGGGCTAAACTACAATGAGCAGTTCTTC,CASSPLWGLNYNEQFF
NA,TRBV5-1,NA,TRBJ1-4,TGCGCCAGCAGCTTCCTCGGGACTCCCGGGAGATTGGAAAAACTGTTTTTT,CASSFLGTPGRLEKLFF
TRBD2,TRBV20-1,few,TRBJ2-3,TGCAGTGCCCAGACTAGCCGATTCACAGATACGCAGTATTTT,CSAQTSRFTDTQYF
NA,TRBV11-2,few,TRBJ1-5,TGTGCCAGCAGCTTAGGTGTTTCGGGGAATCAGCCCCAGCATTTT,CASSLGVSGNQPQHF
TRBD2,TRBV6-2/TRBV6-3,few,TRBJ2-1,TGTGCCAGCAGTTTGACTAGCGGGAGGGTCCCCAGCTCCTACAATGAGCAGTTCTTC,CASSLTSGRVPSSYNEQFF
NA,TRBV7-6,NA,TRBJ1-2,TGTGCCAGCAGCTTACGGGGGAAAGCGGATGGCTACACCTTC,CASSLRGKADGYTF
TRBD2,TRBV5-4,many,TRBJ2-7,TGTGCCAGCAGCTTGCCCCTAGCGGGAGTGGAAGAGCAGTACTTC,CASSLPLAGVEEQYF
TRBD2,TRBV19,NA,TRBJ2-1,TGTGCCAGTAGTATCGGGACTACCCCGACGGGGGAGCAGTTCTTC,CASSIGTTPTGEQFF
TRBD1,TRBV7-2,many,TRBJ1-1,TGTGCCACTCGGGACAGGGGAAACACTGAAGCTTTCTTT,CATRDRGNTEAFF
TRBD2,TRBV7-2,many,TRBJ2-5,TGTGCCAGCAGCTTCGGGACTAGCGGATTACAAGAGACCCAGTACTTC,CASSFGTSGLQETQYF
NA,TRBV12-3/TRBV12-4,NA,TRBJ1-5,TGTGCCAGCAGTGACGGACGAGGCAATCAGCCCCAGCATTTT,CASSDGRGNQPQHF
NA,TRBV4-3,few,TRBJ2-7,TGCGCCAGCAGCCAAGAAACGGGAGAATACGAGCAGTACTTC,CASSQETGEYEQYF
NA,TRBV19,NA,TRBJ2-6,TGTGCCAGTAATAAAGGGGTAGCAAGCTCTGGGGCCAACGTCCTGACTTTC,CASNKGVASSGANVLTF
NA,TRBV7-2,few,TRBJ2-7,TGTGCCAGCAGCCGTAACAGGGCCTCCTACGAGCAGTACTTC,CASSRNRASYEQYF
NA,TRBV29-1,NA,TRBJ2-7,TGCAGCGTTGAATTTCCCAGGCTGAACTCCTACGAGCAGTACTTC,CSVEFPRLNSYEQYF
TRBD2,TRBV29-1,few,TRBJ2-1,TGCAGCGTTGACGGAATGGACGGGAGGGGACTGGCGTCCTACAATGAGCAGTTCTTC,CSVDGMDGRGLASYNEQFF
NA,TRBV12-3/TRBV12-4,few,TRBJ2-3,TGTGCCAGCAGTTTAGGCGGGATCAAGACAGATACGCAGTATTTT,CASSLGGIKTDTQYF
NA,TRBV7-2,many,TRBJ1-1,TGTGCCAGCTACCTGGGAGACATGAACACTGAAGCTTTCTTT,CASYLGDMNTEAFF
NA,TRBV6-2/TRBV6-3,few,TRBJ1-1,TGTGCCAGCAGTTCAACGACAGTTAACACTGAAGCTTTCTTT,CASSSTTVNTEAFF
TRBD2,TRBV7-2,many,TRBJ2-7,TGTGCCAGCAGCTTGGGTCCTAGCGGGCAGTACTTC,CASSLGPSGQYF
TRBD2,TRBV7-2,many,TRBJ2-5,TGTGCCAGCAGCTTAGGGATAGCGGGAAACCAAGAGACCCAGTACTTC,CASSLGIAGNQETQYF
TRBD2,TRBV7-2,few,TRBJ2-2,TGTGCCAGCAGCTTAGTTGCTCTAGCGGCCGGGGAGCTGTTTTTT,CASSLVALAAGELFF
TRBD1,TRBV7-2,many,TRBJ1-5,TGTGCCAGCAGCTTGCAGGGACAGGGACAGCCCCAGCATTTT,CASSLQGQGQPQHF
TRBD2,TRBV19,few,TRBJ2-4,TGTGCCAGTAGTGGGAGGGAAGGAGCCAAAAACATTCAGTACTTC,CASSGREGAKNIQYF
TRBD1,TRBV23-1,NA,TRBJ2-2,TGCGCCAGCAGTCAAGTCCCGGGACAGGGGAGAATTGGCACCGGGGAGCTGTTTTTT,CASSQVPGQGRIGTGELFF
NA,TRBV5-6,NA,TRBJ1-4,TGTGCCAGCAGCACCCTGGGCCCATCTCATGAAAAACTGTTTTTT,CASSTLGPSHEKLFF
NA,TRBV7-2,few,TRBJ2-1,TGTGCCAGCAGCCAAACTAGCCTCCCTGAGAATGAGCAGTTCTTC,CASSQTSLPENEQFF
TRBD1,TRBV7-2,many,TRBJ2-7,TGTGCCAGCAGCCTTAACAGGGGCGAGCAGTACTTC,CASSLNRGEQYF
TRBD2,TRBV6-1,NA,TRBJ2-1,TGTGCCAGTATGAGGGGGACTAGCGGGAACAATGAGCAGTTCTTC,CASMRGTSGNNEQFF
NA,TRBV5-4,NA,TRBJ2-1,TGTGCCAGCAGCTTGGAAAGGTGGACGCAGGGCAATGAGCAGTTCTTC,CASSLERWTQGNEQFF
NA,TRBV7-2,many,TRBJ2-3,TGTGCCAGCAGCCCACGGCTAGCGCCCCAACGAACAGATACGCAGTATTTT,CASSPRLAPQRTDTQYF
NA,TRBV12-3/TRBV12-4,NA,TRBJ1-4,TGTGCCAGCAGTGTGTATGGGGGGGGGGAGGCAGAAAAACTGTTTTTT,CASSVYGGGEAEKLFF
TRBD1,TRBV18,few,TRBJ1-4,TGTGCCAGCTCACGGGACAGGGGAGAAAATGAAAAACTGTTTTTT,CASSRDRGENEKLFF
NA,TRBV27,NA,TRBJ1-3,TGTGCCAGCAGTTTATCGGGCAGCTACTCTGGAAACACCATATATTTT,CASSLSGSYSGNTIYF
TRBD2,TRBV6-1,many,TRBJ2-1,TGTGCCAGCAGTGAAGAGGGGCGGCTAGCGGGAGTTACGAATGAGCAGTTCTTC,CASSEEGRLAGVTNEQFF
TRBD2,TRBV7-8,many,TRBJ2-5,TGTGCCAGCACCCCCACGGTTCTAGCGGGACGGGAGACCCAGTACTTC,CASTPTVLAGRETQYF
TRBD1,TRBV20-1,few,TRBJ1-3,TGCAGTGCCACAAAGGGACAGGCCGGCCCTGGAAACACCATATATTTT,CSATKGQAGPGNTIYF
NA,TRBV7-9,few,TRBJ2-1,TGTGCCAGCAGCCCCCGAGGGTATGAGCAGTTCTTC,CASSPRGYEQFF
NA,TRBV28,NA,TRBJ1-6,TGTGCCAGCAAAGAGGGACTGAATAATTCACCCCTCCACTTT,CASKEGLNNSPLHF
NA,TRBV6-1,NA,TRBJ1-1,TGTGCCAGCAGTCAGACCCCGAACACTGAAGCTTTCTTT,CASSQTPNTEAFF
NA,TRBV28,NA,TRBJ2-7,TGTGCCAGCAGTTTGTTCAGGCTCGGGGAGCAGTACTTC,CASSLFRLGEQYF